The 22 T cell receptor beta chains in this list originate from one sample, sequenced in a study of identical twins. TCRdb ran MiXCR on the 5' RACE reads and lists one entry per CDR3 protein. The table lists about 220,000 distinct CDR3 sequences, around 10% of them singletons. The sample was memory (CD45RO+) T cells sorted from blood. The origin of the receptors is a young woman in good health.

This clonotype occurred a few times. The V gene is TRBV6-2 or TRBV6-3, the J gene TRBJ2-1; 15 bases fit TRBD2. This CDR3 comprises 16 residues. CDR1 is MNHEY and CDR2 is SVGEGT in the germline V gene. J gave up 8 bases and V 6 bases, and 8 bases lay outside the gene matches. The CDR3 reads CASRLAGTSGRYEQFF. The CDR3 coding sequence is TGTGCCAGCAGGTTGGCCGGGACTAGCGGGAGGTATGAGCAGTTCTTC.

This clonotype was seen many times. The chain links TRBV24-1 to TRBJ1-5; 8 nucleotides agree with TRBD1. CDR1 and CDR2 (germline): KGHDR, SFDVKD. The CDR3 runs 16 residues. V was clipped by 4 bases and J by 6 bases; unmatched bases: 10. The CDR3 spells CATSDPGQGKRQPQHF. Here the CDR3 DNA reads TGTGCCACCAGTGACCCCGGACAGGGCAAGCGTCAGCCCCAGCATTTT.

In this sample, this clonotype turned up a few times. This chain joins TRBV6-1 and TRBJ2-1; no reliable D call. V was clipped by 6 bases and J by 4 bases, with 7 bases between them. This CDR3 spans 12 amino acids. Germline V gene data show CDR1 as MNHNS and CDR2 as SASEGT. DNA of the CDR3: TGTGCCAGCAGCCCCAAGTACAATGAGCAGTTCTTC. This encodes CASSPKYNEQFF.

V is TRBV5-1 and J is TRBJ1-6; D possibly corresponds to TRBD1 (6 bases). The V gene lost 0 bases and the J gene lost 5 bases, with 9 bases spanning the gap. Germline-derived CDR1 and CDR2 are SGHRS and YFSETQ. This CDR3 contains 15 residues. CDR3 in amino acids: CASSLGDRHNSPLHF. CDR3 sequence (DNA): TGCGCCAGCAGCTTGGGTGACAGGCATAATTCACCCCTCCACTTT.

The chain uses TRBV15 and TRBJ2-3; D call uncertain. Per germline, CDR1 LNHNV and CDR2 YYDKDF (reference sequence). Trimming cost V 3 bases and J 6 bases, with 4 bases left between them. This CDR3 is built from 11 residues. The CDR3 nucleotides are TGTGCCACCAGCAGGAGGGATACGCAGTATTTT. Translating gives CATSRRDTQYF.

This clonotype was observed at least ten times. CDR3 sequence: CASSFPGGRNEQFF. CDR3 in DNA: TGTGCCAGCAGCTTTCCGGGGGGGCGAAATGAGCAGTTCTTC. The chain uses TRBV7-2 and TRBJ2-1, with 8 bases that match TRBD2. V dropped 3 bases and J dropped 7; count of bases not matched to a gene: 5. This CDR3 is built from 14 residues. Germline assignment: CDR1 SGHTA and CDR2 FQGNSA.

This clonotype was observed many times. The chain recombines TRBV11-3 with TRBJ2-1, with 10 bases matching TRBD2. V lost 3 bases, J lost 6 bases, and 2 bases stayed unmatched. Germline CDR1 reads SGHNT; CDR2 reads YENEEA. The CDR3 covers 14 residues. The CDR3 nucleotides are TGTGCCAGCAGCTTGGCTAGCGGGGGCAATGAGCAGTTCTTC. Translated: CASSLASGGNEQFF.

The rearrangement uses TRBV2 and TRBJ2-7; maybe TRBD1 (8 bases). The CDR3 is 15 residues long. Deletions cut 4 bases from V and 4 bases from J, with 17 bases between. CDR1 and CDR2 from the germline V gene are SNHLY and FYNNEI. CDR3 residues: CASSGTGRGLYEQYF. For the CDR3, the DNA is TGTGCCAGCAGTGGGACAGGGAGGGGACTTTACGAGCAGTACTTC.

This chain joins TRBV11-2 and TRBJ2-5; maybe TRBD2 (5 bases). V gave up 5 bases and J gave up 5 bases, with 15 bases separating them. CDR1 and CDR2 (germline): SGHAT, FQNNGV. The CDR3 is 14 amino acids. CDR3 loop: CASSLPGVRETQYF. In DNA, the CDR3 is TGTGCCAGCAGCCTCCCCGGGGTTAGGGAGACCCAGTACTTC. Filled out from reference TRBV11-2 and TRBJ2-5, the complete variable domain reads EAGVAQSPRYKIIEKRQSVAFWCNPISGHATLYWYQQILGQGPKLLIQFQNNGVVDDSQLPKDRFSAERLKGVDSTLKIQPAKLEDSAVYLCASSLPGVRETQYFGPGTRLLVL.

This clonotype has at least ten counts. The CDR3 protein is CSARSGSSYNEQFF. CDR3 in DNA: TGCAGTGCCCGTAGCGGGAGCTCCTACAATGAGCAGTTCTTC. V and J are TRBV20-1 and TRBJ2-1, with 9 bases matching TRBD2. The CDR3 spans 14 residues. V shed 6 bases, J shed 0 bases, and the junction held 3 bases outside the gene matches. CDR1 is DFQATT, CDR2 SNEGSKA, per germline (reference sequence).

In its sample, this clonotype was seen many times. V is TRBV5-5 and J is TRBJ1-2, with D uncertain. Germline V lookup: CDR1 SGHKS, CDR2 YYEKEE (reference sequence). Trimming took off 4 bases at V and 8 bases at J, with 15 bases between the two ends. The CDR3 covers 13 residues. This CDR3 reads CASSPRGLAGYTF. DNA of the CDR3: TGTGCCAGCAGCCCGCGGGGTTTGGCCGGCTACACCTTC.

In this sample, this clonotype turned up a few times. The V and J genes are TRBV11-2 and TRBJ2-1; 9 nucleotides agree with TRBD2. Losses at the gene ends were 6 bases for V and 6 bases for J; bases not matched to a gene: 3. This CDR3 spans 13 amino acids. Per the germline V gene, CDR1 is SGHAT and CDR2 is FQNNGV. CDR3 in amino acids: CASRRLAANEQFF. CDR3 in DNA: TGTGCCAGCAGACGACTAGCGGCCAATGAGCAGTTCTTC.

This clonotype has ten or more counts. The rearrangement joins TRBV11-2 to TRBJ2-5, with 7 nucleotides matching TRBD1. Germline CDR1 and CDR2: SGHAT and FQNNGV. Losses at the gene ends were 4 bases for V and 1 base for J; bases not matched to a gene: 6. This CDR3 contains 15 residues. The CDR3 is CASSSGTAFQETQYF. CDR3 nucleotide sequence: TGTGCCAGCAGCTCCGGGACAGCCTTCCAAGAGACCCAGTACTTC.

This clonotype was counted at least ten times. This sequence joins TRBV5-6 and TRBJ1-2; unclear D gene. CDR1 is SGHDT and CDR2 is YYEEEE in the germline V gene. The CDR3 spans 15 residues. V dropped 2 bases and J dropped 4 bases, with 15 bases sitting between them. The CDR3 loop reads CASSLYSGIGYGYTF. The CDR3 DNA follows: TGTGCCAGCAGCTTATACTCCGGGATAGGCTATGGCTACACCTTC.

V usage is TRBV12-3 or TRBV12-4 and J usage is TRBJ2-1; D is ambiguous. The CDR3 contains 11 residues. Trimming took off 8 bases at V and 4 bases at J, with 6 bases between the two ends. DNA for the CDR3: TGTGCCAGCGTGTTATACAATGAGCAGTTCTTC. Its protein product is CASVLYNEQFF.

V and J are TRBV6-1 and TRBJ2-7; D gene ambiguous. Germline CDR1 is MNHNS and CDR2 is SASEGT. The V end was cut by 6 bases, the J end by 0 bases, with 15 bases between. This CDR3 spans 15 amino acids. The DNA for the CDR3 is TGTGCCAGCAGATTGGACGTCTCGAGCTCCTACGAGCAGTACTTC. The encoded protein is CASRLDVSSSYEQYF.

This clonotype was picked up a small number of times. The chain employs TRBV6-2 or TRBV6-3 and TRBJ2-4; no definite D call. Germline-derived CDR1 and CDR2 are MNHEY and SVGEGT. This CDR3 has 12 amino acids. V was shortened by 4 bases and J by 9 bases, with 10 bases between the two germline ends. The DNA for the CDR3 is TGTGCCAGCAGTTCGACATACGGCATTCAGTACTTC. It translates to CASSSTYGIQYF.

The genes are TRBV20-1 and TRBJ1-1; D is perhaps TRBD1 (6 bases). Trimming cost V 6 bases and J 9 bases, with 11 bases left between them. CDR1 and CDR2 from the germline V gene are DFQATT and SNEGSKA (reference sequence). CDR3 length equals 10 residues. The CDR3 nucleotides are TGCAGTGCCAGACAGGCACAAGCTTTCTTT. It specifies CSARQAQAFF.

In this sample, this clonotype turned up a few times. In DNA form, the CDR3 reads TGTGCCAGCAGCCGGTCCGAAGGGGACAATGAGCAGTTCTTC. It encodes CASSRSEGDNEQFF. The chain carries TRBV3-1 and TRBJ2-1; weak D call: TRBD1 (5 bases). From germline, CDR1 is LGHDT and CDR2 YNNKEL (reference sequence). Trimming removed 4 bases at V and 5 bases at J, with 12 bases between. This CDR3 is built from 14 residues.

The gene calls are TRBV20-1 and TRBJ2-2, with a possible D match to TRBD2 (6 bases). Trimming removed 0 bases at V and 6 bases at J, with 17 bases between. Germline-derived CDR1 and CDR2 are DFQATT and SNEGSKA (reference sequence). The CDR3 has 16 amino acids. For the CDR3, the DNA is TGCAGTGCTAGAGATCGTCGGGGTAGCGGCTCCGGGGAGCTGTTTTTT. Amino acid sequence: CSARDRRGSGSGELFF.

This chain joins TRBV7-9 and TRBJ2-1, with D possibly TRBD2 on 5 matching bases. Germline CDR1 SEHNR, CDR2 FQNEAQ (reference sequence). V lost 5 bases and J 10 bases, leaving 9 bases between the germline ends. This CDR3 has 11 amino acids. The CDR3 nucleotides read TGTGCCAGCAGCCCGCGAGGGGAGCAGTTCTTC. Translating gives CASSPRGEQFF.

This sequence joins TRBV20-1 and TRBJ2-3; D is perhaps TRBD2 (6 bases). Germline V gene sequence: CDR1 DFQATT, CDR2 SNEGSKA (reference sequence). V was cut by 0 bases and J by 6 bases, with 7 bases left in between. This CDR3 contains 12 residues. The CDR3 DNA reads TGCAGTGCTAGAGAACGGGGGGATACGCAGTATTTT. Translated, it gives CSARERGDTQYF.